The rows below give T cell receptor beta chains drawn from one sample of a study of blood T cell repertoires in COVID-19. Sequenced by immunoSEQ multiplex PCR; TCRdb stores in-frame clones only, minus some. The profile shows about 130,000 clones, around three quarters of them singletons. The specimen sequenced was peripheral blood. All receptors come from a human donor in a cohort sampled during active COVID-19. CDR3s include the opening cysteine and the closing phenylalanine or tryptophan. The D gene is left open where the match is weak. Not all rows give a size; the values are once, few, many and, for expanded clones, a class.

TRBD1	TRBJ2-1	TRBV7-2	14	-	CASSWDRKWGEQFF	TGTGCCAGCAGTTGGGACAGAAAATGGGGTGAGCAGTTCTTC
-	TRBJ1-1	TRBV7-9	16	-	CASSTTTGTLNTEAFF	TGTGCCAGCAGCACAACCACCGGGACACTGAACACTGAAGCTTTCTTT
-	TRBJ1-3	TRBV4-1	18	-	CASSQEAGTYLSGNTIYF	TGCGCCAGCAGCCAAGAGGCAGGGACTTACCTCTCTGGAAACACCATATATTTT
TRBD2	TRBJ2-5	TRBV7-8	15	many	CASSSGLAGKETQYF	TGTGCCAGCAGCTCGGGACTAGCGGGTAAAGAGACCCAGTACTTC
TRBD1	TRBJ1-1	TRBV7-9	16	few	CASSSTGGYEDTEAFF	TGTGCCAGCAGCTCGACAGGGGGCTACGAGGACACTGAAGCTTTCTTT
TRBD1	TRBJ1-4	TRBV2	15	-	CASTPDRGFQEKLFF	TGTGCCAGCACCCCAGACAGGGGCTTTCAGGAAAAACTGTTTTTT
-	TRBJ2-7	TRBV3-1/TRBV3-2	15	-	CASSQDAGRRNEQYF	TGTGCCAGCAGCCAGGACGCGGGACGGAGAAACGAGCAGTACTTC
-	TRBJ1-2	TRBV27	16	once	CASSPAGGELIYGYTF	TGTGCCAGCAGTCCGGCGGGGGGGGAGCTGATCTATGGCTACACCTTC
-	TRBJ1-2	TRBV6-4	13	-	CASSDSRRGGYTF	TGTGCCAGCAGTGACTCACGAAGGGGAGGCTACACCTTC
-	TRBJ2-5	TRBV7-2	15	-	CASSLAGGPGETQYF	TGTGCCAGCAGCTTAGCGGGGGGGCCAGGGGAGACCCAGTACTTC
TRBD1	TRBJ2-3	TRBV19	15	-	CASTQGQGAADTQYF	TGTGCCAGTACACAGGGACAGGGGGCCGCAGATACGCAGTATTTT
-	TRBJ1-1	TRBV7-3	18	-	CASSLSPGQGIRNTEAFF	TGTGCCAGCAGCTTATCCCCCGGTCAGGGGATAAGAAACACTGAAGCTTTCTTT
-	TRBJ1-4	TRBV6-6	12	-	CASSYVAEKLFF	TGTGCCAGCAGTTACGTAGCGGAAAAACTGTTTTTT
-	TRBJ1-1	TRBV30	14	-	CAWTPTSRAREAFF	TGTGCCTGGACACCAACCAGCAGGGCCCGGGAAGCTTTCTTT
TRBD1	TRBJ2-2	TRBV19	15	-	CASSIHRGETGELFF	TGTGCCAGTAGTATACACAGGGGGGAGACCGGGGAGCTGTTTTTT
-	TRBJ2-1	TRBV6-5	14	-	CASSYSTGYNEQFF	TGTGCCAGCAGTTACTCGACGGGCTACAATGAGCAGTTCTTC
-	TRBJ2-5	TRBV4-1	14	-	CASSQEARQETQYF	TGCGCCAGCAGCCAAGAAGCTAGACAAGAGACCCAGTACTTC
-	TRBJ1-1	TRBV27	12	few	CASHTPGRTAFF	TGTGCCAGCCATACCCCGGGGAGGACGGCTTTCTTT
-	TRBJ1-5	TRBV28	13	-	CASSLPGNQPQHF	TGTGCCAGCAGTTTGCCAGGCAATCAGCCCCAGCATTTT
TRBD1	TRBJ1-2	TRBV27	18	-	CASSSRRDREDSNYGYTF	TGTGCCAGCAGTTCACGTCGGGACAGGGAGGATTCTAACTATGGCTACACCTTC
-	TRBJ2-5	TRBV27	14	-	CASSSRDNQETQYF	TGTGCCAGCAGCTCCCGGGACAACCAAGAGACCCAGTACTTC
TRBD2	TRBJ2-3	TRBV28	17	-	CASSLDWRGGKGGTQYF	TGTGCCAGCAGTTTAGATTGGCGGGGGGGGAAGGGAGGTACGCAGTATTTT
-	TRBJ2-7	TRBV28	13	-	CASTTGGRYEQYF	TGTGCCAGCACGACCGGGGGACGGTACGAGCAGTACTTC
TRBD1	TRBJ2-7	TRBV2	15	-	CASSPDRGSAYEQYF	TGTGCCAGCAGCCCGGACAGGGGATCAGCCTACGAGCAGTACTTC
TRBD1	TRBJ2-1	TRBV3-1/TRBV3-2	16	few	CASSLTGTGAYNEQFF	TGTGCCAGCAGCTTAACCGGGACAGGGGCGTACAATGAGCAGTTCTTC
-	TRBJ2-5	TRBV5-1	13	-	CASSSGLEETQYF	TGCGCCAGCAGCTCCGGACTGGAAGAGACCCAGTACTTC
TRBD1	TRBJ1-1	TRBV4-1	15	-	CASSRPGQGSTEAFF	TGCGCCAGCAGCCGACCGGGACAGGGGAGCACTGAAGCTTTCTTT
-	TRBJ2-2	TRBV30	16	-	CAWSVWRQSNTGELFF	TGTGCCTGGAGTGTGTGGAGACAGTCGAACACCGGGGAGCTGTTTTTT
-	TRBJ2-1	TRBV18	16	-	CASSPPSLSSYNEQFF	TGTGCCAGCTCACCGCCCTCGTTGAGCTCCTACAATGAGCAGTTCTTC
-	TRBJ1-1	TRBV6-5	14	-	CASSYSAGNTEAFF	TGTGCCAGCAGTTACTCAGCGGGCAACACTGAAGCTTTCTTT
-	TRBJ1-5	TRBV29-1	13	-	CSVAGQSNQPQHF	TGCAGCGTTGCAGGGCAGAGCAATCAGCCCCAGCATTTT
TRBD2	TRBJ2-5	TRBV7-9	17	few	CASSSRTSGPTQETQYF	TGTGCCAGCAGCTCCAGGACTAGCGGGCCAACACAAGAGACCCAGTACTTC
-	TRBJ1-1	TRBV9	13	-	CASSAPASSEAFF	TGTGCCAGCAGCGCCCCCGCGAGTTCTGAAGCTTTCTTT
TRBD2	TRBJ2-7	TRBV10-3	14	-	CAIRTTAGSDEQYF	TGTGCCATCAGGACGACAGCGGGGTCTGACGAGCAGTACTTC
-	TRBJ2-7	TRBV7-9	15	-	CASSLSQGGTGEQYF	TGTGCCAGCAGCCTATCCCAGGGGGGCACCGGCGAGCAGTACTTC
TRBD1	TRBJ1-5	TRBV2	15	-	CASSPRDRDGEPQHF	TGTGCCAGCAGTCCCCGGGACAGGGATGGCGAGCCCCAGCATTTT
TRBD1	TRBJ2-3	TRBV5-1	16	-	CASSWGTASRRDTQYF	TGCGCCAGCAGCTGGGGGACAGCCTCCCGTAGAGATACGCAGTATTTT
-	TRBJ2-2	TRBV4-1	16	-	CASSQDQTATTGELFF	TGCGCCAGCAGCCAAGATCAGACAGCGACCACCGGGGAGCTGTTTTTT
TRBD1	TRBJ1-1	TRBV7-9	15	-	CASSRQGVANTEAFF	TGTGCCAGCAGCCGCCAGGGGGTCGCGAACACTGAAGCTTTCTTT
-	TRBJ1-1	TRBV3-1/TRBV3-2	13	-	CASSPRTNTEAFF	TGTGCCAGCAGCCCCAGGACTAACACTGAAGCTTTCTTT
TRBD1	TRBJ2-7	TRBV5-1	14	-	CASSLRDRAYEQYF	TGCGCCAGCAGCCTCCGGGACAGAGCCTACGAGCAGTACTTC
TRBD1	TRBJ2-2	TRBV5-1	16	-	CASSKGQGAGTGELFF	TGCGCCAGCAGCAAGGGACAGGGGGCCGGCACCGGGGAGCTGTTTTTT
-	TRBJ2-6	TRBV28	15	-	CASRGPGPGANVLTF	TGTGCCAGCAGAGGCCCGGGTCCTGGGGCCAACGTCCTGACTTTC
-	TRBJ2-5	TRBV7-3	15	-	CASSFLGGHQETQYF	TGTGCCAGCAGCTTCCTAGGGGGACACCAAGAGACCCAGTACTTC
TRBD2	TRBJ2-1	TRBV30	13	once	CAWSVGGRNEQFF	TGTGCCTGGAGTGTCGGGGGGAGGAATGAGCAGTTCTTC
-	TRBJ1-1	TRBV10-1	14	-	CASSESNARTEAFF	TGCGCCAGCAGTGAGTCGAACGCCCGGACTGAAGCTTTCTTT
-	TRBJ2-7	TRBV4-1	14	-	CASSHRTANYEQYF	TGCGCCAGCAGCCACCGGACAGCCAACTACGAGCAGTACTTC
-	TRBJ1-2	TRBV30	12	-	CAWNPGAYGYTF	TGTGCCTGGAACCCGGGAGCCTATGGCTACACCTTC